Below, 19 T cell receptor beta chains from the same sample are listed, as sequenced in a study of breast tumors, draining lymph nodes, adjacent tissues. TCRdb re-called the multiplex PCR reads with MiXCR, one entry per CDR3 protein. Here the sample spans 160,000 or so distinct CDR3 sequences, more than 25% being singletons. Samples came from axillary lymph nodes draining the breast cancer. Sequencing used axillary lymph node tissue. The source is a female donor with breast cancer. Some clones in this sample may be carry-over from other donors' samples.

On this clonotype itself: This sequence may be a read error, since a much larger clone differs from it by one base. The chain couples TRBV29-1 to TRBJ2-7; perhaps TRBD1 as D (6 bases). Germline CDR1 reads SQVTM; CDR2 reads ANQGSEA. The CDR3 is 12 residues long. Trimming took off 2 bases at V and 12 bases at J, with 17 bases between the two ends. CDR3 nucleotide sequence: TGCAGCGTTGAATCGACAGGCTACGGGCTGTACTTC. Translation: CSVESTGYGLYF.

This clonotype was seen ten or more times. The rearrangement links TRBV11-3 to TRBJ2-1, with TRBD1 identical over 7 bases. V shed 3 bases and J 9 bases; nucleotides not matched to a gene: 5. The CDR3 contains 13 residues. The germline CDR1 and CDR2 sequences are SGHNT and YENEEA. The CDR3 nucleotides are TGTGCCAGCAGCTTGGGGACAGTCGGTGAGCAGTTCTTC. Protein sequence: CASSLGTVGEQFF.

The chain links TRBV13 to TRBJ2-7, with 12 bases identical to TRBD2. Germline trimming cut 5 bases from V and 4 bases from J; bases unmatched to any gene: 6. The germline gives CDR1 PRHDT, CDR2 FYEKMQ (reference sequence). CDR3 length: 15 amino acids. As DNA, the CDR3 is TGTGCCAGCAGCCTCGGGACTAGCGGGTGGTACGAGCAGTACTTC. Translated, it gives CASSLGTSGWYEQYF. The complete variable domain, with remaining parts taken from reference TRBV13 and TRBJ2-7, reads AAGVIQSPRHLIKEKRETATLKCYPIPRHDTVYWYQQGPGQDPQFLISFYEKMQSDKGSIPDRFSAQQFSDYHSELNMSSLELGDSALYFCASSLGTSGWYEQYFGPGTRLTVT.

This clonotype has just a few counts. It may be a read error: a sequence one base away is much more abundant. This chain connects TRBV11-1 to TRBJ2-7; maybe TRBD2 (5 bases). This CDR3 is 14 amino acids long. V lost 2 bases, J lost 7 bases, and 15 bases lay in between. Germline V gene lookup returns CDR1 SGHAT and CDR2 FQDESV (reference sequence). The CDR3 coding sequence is TGTGCCAGCAGCTTACCTGAGGGATTGGGGGAGCAGTACTTC. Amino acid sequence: CASSLPEGLGEQYF.

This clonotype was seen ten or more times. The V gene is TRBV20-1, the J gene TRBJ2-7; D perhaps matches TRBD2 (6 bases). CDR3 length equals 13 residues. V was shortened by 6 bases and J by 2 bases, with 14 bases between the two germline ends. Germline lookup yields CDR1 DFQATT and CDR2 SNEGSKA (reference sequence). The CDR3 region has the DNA TGCAGTGCCCCCCGGGACTGGACCTACGAGCAGTACTTC. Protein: CSAPRDWTYEQYF.

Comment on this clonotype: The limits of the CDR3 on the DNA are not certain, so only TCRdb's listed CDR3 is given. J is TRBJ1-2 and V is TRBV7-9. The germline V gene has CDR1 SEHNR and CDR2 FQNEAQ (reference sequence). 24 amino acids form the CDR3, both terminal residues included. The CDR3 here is CASSSSQTSVYFCAITDSYYGYTF.

The CDR3 is CASSCPGTGGDTQYF. The CDR3 DNA sequence: TGCGCCAGCAGCTGCCCCGGGACAGGGGGTGATACGCAGTATTTT. The chain recombines TRBV5-1 with TRBJ2-3, with 11 bases fitting TRBD1. The length of the CDR3 is 15 residues. The J segment lost 6 bases and the V segment lost 3 bases, leaving 6 bases of the junction unmatched. Germline V lookup: CDR1 SGHRS, CDR2 YFSETQ.

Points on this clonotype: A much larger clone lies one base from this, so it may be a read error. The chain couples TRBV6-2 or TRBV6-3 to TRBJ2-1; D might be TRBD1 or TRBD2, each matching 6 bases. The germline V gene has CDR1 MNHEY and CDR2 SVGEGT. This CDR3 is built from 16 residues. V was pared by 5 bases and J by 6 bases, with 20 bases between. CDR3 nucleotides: TGTGCCAGCAGTCCGGTCCCCGGGAGAGGGGGCAATGAGCAGTTCTTC. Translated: CASSPVPGRGGNEQFF.

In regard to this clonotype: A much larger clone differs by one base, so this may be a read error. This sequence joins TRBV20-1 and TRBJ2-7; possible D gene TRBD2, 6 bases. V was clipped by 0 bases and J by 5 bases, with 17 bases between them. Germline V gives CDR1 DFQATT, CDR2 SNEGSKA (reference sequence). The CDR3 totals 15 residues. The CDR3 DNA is TGCAGTGCTAGAGATACCGTAGTAGCGGCACACGAGCAGTACTTC. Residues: CSARDTVVAAHEQYF.

CDR3: CATRDSNQPQHF. CDR3 coding DNA: TGTGCCACCCGGGATAGCAATCAGCCCCAGCATTTT. V usage is TRBV15 and J usage is TRBJ1-5; no clear D. CDR1 is LNHNV, CDR2 YYDKDF, per germline (reference sequence). The V end was cut by 8 bases, the J end by 0 bases, with 5 bases between. This CDR3 comprises 12 residues.

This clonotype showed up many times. The CDR3 reads CASSWDSHPYNEQFF. The CDR3 DNA reads as TGTGCCAGCAGTTGGGACAGTCACCCCTACAATGAGCAGTTCTTC. The chain couples TRBV27 to TRBJ2-1, with TRBD1 identical over 7 bases. CDR1 is MNHEY, CDR2 SMNVEV, per germline (reference sequence). This CDR3 is built from 15 residues. The junction had 5 bases not matched to a gene; V was cut back by 4 bases and J by 2 bases.

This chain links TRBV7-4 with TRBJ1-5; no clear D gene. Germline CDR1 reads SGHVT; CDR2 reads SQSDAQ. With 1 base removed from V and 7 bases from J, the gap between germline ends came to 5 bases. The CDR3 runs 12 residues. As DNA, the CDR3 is TGTGCCAGCAGCTTAGTCCGACAGCCCCAGCATTTT. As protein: CASSLVRQPQHF.

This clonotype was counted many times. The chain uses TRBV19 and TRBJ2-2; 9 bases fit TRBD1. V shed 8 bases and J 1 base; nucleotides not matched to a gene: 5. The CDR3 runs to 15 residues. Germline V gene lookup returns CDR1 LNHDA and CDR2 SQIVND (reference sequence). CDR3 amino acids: CASHTGGVNTGELFF. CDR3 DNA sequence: TGTGCCAGTCATACAGGGGGCGTGAACACCGGGGAGCTGTTTTTT.

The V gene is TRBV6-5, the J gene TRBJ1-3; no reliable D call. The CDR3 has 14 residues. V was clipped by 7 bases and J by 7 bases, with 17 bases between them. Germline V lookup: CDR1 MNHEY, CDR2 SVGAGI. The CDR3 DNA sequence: TGTGCCAGCACCCCATTTAGGACGGTGAACACCATATATTTT. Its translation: CASTPFRTVNTIYF.

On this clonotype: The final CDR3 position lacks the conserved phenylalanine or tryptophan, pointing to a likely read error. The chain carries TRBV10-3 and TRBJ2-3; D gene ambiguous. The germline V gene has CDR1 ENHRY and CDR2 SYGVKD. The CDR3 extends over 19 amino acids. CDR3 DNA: TGTGCCGTCAGTGAGCCCTTGGTTCCGAGAGAGATTAGCACAGATACGCAGTATCTT. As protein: CAVSEPLVPREISTDTQYL.

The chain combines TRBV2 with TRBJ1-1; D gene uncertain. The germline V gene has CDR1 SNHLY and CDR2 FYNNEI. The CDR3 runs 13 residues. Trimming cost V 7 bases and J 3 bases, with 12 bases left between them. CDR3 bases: TGTGCCAGCACACTCAGTAGAGACACTGAAGCTTTCTTT. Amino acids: CASTLSRDTEAFF.

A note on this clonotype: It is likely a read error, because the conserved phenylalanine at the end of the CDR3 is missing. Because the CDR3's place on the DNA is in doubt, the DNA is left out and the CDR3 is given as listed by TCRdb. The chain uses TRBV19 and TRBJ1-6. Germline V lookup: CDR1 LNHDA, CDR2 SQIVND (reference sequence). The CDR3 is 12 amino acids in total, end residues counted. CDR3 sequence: CASSISFAPLHS.

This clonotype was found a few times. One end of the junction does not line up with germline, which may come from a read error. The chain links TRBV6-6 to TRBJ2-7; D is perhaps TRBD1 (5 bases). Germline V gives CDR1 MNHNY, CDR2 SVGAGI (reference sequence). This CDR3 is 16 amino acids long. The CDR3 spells CASSHSDNRPSYEQYF. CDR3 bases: TGTGCCAGCAGTCACTCGGATAACAGGCCCTCCTACGAGCAGTACTTC.

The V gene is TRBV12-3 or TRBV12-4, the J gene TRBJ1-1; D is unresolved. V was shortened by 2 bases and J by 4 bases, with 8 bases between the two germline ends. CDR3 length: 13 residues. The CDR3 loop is CASSLQGSTEAFF. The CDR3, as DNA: TGTGCCAGCAGTTTACAAGGATCCACTGAAGCTTTCTTT.